What follows are 2 T cell receptor beta chains derived from one specimen sequenced in a study of shared clonotypes between healthy human individuals. TCRdb keeps only in-frame clones here, not all; method: immunoSEQ multiplex PCR. The sample has more than 2,000,000 clones; just over 90% are singletons. The sample consisted of naive CD4+ T cells from PBMCs. The subset was: CD45RA+ positively selected. The source is a young man in good health. Some clones in this sample may be carry-over from other donors' samples.

In DNA form, the CDR3 reads TGTGCCAGAAGCAAGCCTCTAGCGGAACTCCACAATGAGCAGTTCTTC. Translation gives CARSKPLAELHNEQFF. This rearrangement joins TRBV5-3 to TRBJ2-1; TRBD2 aligns across 7 bases. TRBV5-3 is flagged as an ORF with uncertain function. V gave up 4 bases and J gave up 5 bases; unmatched junction bases: 12. The CDR3 has 16 amino acids.

The rearrangement joins TRBV27 to TRBJ2-3; D is perhaps TRBD2 (5 bases). Germline V gives CDR1 MNHEY, CDR2 SMNVEV (reference sequence). Between the trimmed V and J ends, which lost 5 bases and 0 bases, there was a span of 12 bases. The CDR3 spans 15 residues. The DNA for the CDR3 is TGTGCCAGCAGTCCAGAGGACTTTAGCACAGATACGCAGTATTTT. Translated, it gives CASSPEDFSTDTQYF.